The text below deals with one TCR beta chain. This sample is drawn from a study of naive and memory T cell subsets. The treatment here: skin biopsy from PPD injection site in Mantoux-positive individual. An oligonucleotide containing a UMI was ligated to the 3' end of TCR cDNA. With 5 bases removed from V and 0 bases from J, the gap between germline ends came to 11 bases. This CDR3 contains 14 residues. Germline assignment: CDR1 SNHLY and CDR2 FYNNEI. Ligated cDNA underwent four rounds of PCR with nested alpha and beta constant region primers and SP2. Via MiXCR, TCRdb re-called the UMI-ligation and nested PCR reads, giving one row per CDR3 protein. This sample has 37,000 or so distinct CDR3 sequences; 9.5% to 12% occur once, and the top ten carry roughly 3.6%.

The source material was skin, sampled from a tuberculin skin test site. The clonotype was recovered from an adult in good health. This rearrangement joins TRBV2 to TRBJ2-7; TRBD2 is a possible D gene (6 bases). CDR3 protein: CASSTGTASYEQYF. CDR3 DNA sequence: TGTGCCAGCAGTACCGGGACTGCCTCCTACGAGCAGTACTTC.